The clone carrying this TCR beta chain was observed at least ten times. Fresh peripheral blood, 9.5 to 10 ml of it, supplied the PBMCs. CDR3 length: 15 residues. Germline-derived CDR1 and CDR2 are MNHEY and SVGEGT. V was cut by 6 bases and J by 3 bases, with 17 bases left in between. This specimen belongs to a study of T cells in Graves' hyperthyroidism and ophthalmopathy. Study-level background: The authors collected peripheral blood at initial diagnosis, before any treatment.

Researchers took RNA transcripts and amplified the TCR beta CDR3 regions from them. A set of HTBI primers served as the primers for a first-round RT-PCR of the TCR CDR3. TCRdb called the multiplex PCR reads again in MiXCR, with one record for every CDR3 protein. The data show roughly 400,000 distinct CDR3 sequences, with 15% to 17% seen just once and roughly 26% held by the top ten. The chain carries TRBV6-2 or TRBV6-3 and TRBJ1-1; tentatively, D is TRBD1 (6 bases). The receptor comes from a woman aged 18-35 years with Graves' hyperthyroidism that later progressed to Graves' ophthalmopathy. The sample comprised blood. CDR3 DNA: TGTGCCAGCAGCCACCGCACAGGGCCGTACACTGAAGCTTTCTTT. Amino acids: CASSHRTGPYTEAFF.